This T cell receptor beta chain was identified in a study of identical twins' blood T cells. About the research overall: Roughly 50 million reads came from some 12 libraries, six alpha, six beta. Broader study findings: Mainly, cloneset size products determined shared clonotypes, twins included.

Three pairs of healthy female monozygous twins were the donors. This clonotype turned up a few times. Antigen specificity is unknown. TCRdb redid the calling of the 5' RACE reads with MiXCR, one entry per CDR3 protein. The repertoire consists of roughly 380,000 distinct CDR3 sequences, with about 28% occurring once and the leading ten covering about 6.1%. This CDR3 spans 14 amino acids. The V end lost 3 bases, the J end lost 4 bases, and 14 bases lay between the germline ends. Germline V gene sequence: CDR1 DFQATT, CDR2 SNEGSKA (reference sequence). This TCR was sampled from a woman between 18 and 55 years old in good health. Specimen: PBMCs. The V and J genes are TRBV20-1 and TRBJ2-3; D uncertain. DNA for the CDR3: TGCAGTGCTAGTAACATAGAACGGCCAGATACGCAGTATTTT. Protein: CSASNIERPDTQYF.